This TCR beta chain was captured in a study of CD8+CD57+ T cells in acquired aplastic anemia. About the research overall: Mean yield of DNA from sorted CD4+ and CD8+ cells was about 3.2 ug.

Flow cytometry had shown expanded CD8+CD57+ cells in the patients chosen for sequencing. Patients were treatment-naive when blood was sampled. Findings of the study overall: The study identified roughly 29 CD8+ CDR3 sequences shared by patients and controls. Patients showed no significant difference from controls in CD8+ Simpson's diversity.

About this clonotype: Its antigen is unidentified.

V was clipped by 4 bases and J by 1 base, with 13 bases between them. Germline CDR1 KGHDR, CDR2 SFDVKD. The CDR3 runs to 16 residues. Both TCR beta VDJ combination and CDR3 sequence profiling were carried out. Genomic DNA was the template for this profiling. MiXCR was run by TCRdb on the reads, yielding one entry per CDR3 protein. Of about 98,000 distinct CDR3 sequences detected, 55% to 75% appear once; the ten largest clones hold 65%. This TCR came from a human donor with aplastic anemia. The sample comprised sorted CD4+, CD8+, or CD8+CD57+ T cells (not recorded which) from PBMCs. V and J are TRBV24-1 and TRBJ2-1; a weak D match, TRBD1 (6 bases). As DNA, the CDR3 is TGTGCCACCAGTGACGCGACAGGCGGGTCCTACAATGAGCAGTTCTTC. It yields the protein CATSDATGGSYNEQFF.